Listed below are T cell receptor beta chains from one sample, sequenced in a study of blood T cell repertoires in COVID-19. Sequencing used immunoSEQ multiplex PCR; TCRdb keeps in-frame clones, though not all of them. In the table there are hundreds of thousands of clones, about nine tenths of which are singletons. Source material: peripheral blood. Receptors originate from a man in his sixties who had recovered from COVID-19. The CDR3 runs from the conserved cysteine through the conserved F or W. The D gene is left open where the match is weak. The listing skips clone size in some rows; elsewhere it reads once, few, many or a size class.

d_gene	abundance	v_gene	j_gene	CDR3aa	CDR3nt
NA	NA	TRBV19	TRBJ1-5	CASSIDGGMGNQPQHF	TGTGCCAGTAGTATAGATGGGGGGATGGGCAATCAGCCCCAGCATTTT
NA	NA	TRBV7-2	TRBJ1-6	CASSLSTRYNSPLHF	TGTGCCAGCAGCTTAAGTACAAGATATAATTCACCCCTCCACTTT
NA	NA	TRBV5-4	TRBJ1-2	CASSEKRVSYGYTF	TGTGCCAGCAGCGAGAAGCGCGTGTCGTATGGCTACACCTTC
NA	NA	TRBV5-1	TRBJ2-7	CASSLSVYSYEQYF	TGCGCCAGCAGCTTGAGCGTTTACTCCTACGAGCAGTACTTC
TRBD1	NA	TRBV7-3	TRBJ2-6	CASSTGTGSSSGANVLTF	TGTGCCAGCAGCACCGGGACAGGGAGTAGCTCTGGGGCCAACGTCCTGACTTTC
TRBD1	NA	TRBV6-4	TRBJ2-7	CASSHPQGAHEQYF	TGTGCCAGCAGTCACCCACAGGGGGCTCACGAGCAGTACTTC
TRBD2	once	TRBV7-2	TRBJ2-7	CASRKNSGATYEQYF	TGTGCCAGCAGAAAAAATAGCGGGGCTACCTACGAGCAGTACTTC
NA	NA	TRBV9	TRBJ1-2	CASSVDEGRAEGYTF	TGTGCCAGCAGCGTAGATGAAGGCAGGGCTGAAGGCTACACCTTC
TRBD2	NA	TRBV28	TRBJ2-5	CASRRRTSGGQETQYF	TGTGCCAGCAGACGTAGGACTAGCGGGGGCCAAGAGACCCAGTACTTC
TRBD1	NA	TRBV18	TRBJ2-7	CASSPRDRASYEQYF	TGTGCCAGCTCGCCAAGGGACAGGGCCTCCTACGAGCAGTACTTC
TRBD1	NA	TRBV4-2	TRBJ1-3	CASSQDRANTIYF	TGTGCCAGCAGCCAGGACAGGGCTAACACCATATATTTT
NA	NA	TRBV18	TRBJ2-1	CASSTSAGEQFF	TGTGCCAGCTCAACCTCGGCCGGGGAGCAGTTCTTC
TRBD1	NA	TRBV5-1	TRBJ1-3	CASSSWTGNDAGNTIYF	TGCGCCAGCAGCTCATGGACAGGGAATGACGCTGGAAACACCATATATTTT
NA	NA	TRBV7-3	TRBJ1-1	CASSLSTRGATEAFF	TGTGCCAGCAGCTTAAGCACCAGGGGAGCCACTGAAGCTTTCTTT
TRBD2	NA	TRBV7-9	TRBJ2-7	CASSFAGAGTSEQYF	TGTGCCAGCAGCTTCGCGGGAGCCGGGACTAGCGAGCAGTACTTC
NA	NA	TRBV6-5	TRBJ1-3	CASSLDRSGNTIYF	TGTGCCAGCAGCCTCGACAGGTCTGGAAACACCATATATTTT
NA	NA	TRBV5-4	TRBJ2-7	CASSRAEADEQYF	TGTGCCAGCAGCCGTGCTGAAGCTGACGAGCAGTACTTC
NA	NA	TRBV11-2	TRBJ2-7	CASSLSVYEQYF	TGTGCCAGCAGCTTATCAGTATACGAGCAGTACTTC
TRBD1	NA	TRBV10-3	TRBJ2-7	CAIRDRAHSYEQYF	TGTGCCATCAGGGACAGGGCCCACTCCTACGAGCAGTACTTC
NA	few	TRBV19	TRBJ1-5	CASTPGRYRDQPQHF	TGTGCCAGTACCCCCGGACGGTACAGGGATCAGCCCCAGCATTTT
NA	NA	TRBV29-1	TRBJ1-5	CSVSGDLNQPQHF	TGCAGCGTTTCAGGGGATCTCAATCAGCCCCAGCATTTT
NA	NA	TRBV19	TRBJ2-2	CASSRLAANTGELFF	TGTGCCAGTAGTCGGCTAGCAGCGAACACCGGGGAGCTGTTTTTT
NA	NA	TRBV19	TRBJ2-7	CASSKRTAVRDEQYF	TGTGCCAGTAGTAAAAGGACAGCGGTTCGGGACGAGCAGTACTTC
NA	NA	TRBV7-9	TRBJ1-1	CASSLEARGAFF	TGTGCCAGCAGCTTAGAAGCCAGGGGAGCTTTCTTT
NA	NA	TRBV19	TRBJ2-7	CASSIFHRVDYEQYF	TGTGCCAGTAGTATTTTTCACAGGGTAGACTACGAGCAGTACTTC
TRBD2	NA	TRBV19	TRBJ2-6	CASSIRTSGRSRGANVLTF	TGTGCCAGTAGTATCCGGACTAGCGGGAGATCGAGGGGGGCCAACGTCCTGACTTTC
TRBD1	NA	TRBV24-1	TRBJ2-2	CATSGPGGQGINTGELFF	TGTGCCACCAGTGGCCCTGGGGGACAGGGGATAAACACCGGGGAGCTGTTTTTT
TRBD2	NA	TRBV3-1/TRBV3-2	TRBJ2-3	CASSQATSGSSADTQYF	TGTGCCAGCAGCCAAGCGACTAGCGGGAGTTCGGCAGATACGCAGTATTTT
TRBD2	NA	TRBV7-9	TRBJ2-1	CASSTGAPLTSGRAAHEQFF	TGTGCCAGCAGCACCGGGGCCCCCTTGACTAGCGGGAGGGCCGCCCATGAGCAGTTCTTC
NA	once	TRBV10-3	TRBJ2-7	CAISREHEQYF	TGTGCCATCAGTCGGGAGCACGAGCAGTACTTC
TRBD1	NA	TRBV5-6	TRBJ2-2	CASSLRRQGGGELFF	TGTGCCAGCAGCTTGAGACGACAGGGTGGCGGGGAGCTGTTTTTT